A selection of T cell receptor beta chains follows, all from one sample in a study of T-cell memory formation after mild COVID-19. TCRdb passed the 5' RACE reads through MiXCR, listing each CDR3 protein once. The sample contains hundreds of thousands of distinct CDR3 sequences, 25% to 30% of which appear only once. Input material: PBMCs or a T cell subset sorted from them (not recorded which). Receptor source: an adult woman who had mild COVID-19 (a few samples of this study predate the infection). Cell type and time point are not known. The CDR3 runs from the conserved cysteine through the conserved F or W. A D gene is named only where the DNA matches it firmly. Some rows mark clone size as missing; the rest say once, few, many or name a class of expanded clone.

J gene: TRBJ1-1
D gene: -
clone size: -
V gene: TRBV18
CDR3 DNA: TGTGCCAGCTCACCTTCAGTGGCAGGTCGAGCTTTCTTT
CDR3 protein: CASSPSVAGRAFF

J gene: TRBJ2-2
D gene: TRBD1
clone size: -
V gene: TRBV15
CDR3 DNA: TGTGCCACCAGCCGGACAGGGGGGATTTTCAACACCGGGGAGCTGTTTTTT
CDR3 protein: CATSRTGGIFNTGELFF

J gene: TRBJ2-7
D gene: TRBD2
clone size: -
V gene: TRBV29-1
CDR3 DNA: TGCAGCGCTATAGGGACTAGCGGGAGTTACGAGCAGTACTTC
CDR3 protein: CSAIGTSGSYEQYF

J gene: TRBJ1-1
D gene: -
clone size: few
V gene: TRBV12-3/TRBV12-4
CDR3 DNA: TGTGCCAGCAGTTTGGCAGTTGAAGCTTTCTTT
CDR3 protein: CASSLAVEAFF

J gene: TRBJ2-7
D gene: -
clone size: few
V gene: TRBV20-1
CDR3 DNA: TGCAGTGCTAGCGTGCGACTGACTGCCTACGAGCAGTACTTC
CDR3 protein: CSASVRLTAYEQYF

J gene: TRBJ2-5
D gene: -
clone size: -
V gene: TRBV7-6
CDR3 DNA: TGTGCCAGCAGCTTAGACGGTGAAGAGACCCAGTACTTC
CDR3 protein: CASSLDGEETQYF

J gene: TRBJ1-6
D gene: TRBD1
clone size: -
V gene: TRBV5-6
CDR3 DNA: TGTGCCAGCAGCTCGAGACAGGGAAATTCACCCCTCCACTTT
CDR3 protein: CASSSRQGNSPLHF

J gene: TRBJ2-7
D gene: -
clone size: few
V gene: TRBV6-6
CDR3 DNA: TGTGCCAGCAGGACCCGGGACGGAGGCACCTACGAGCAGTACTTC
CDR3 protein: CASRTRDGGTYEQYF

J gene: TRBJ2-7
D gene: TRBD2
clone size: few
V gene: TRBV5-4
CDR3 DNA: TGTGCCAGCAGCTTGGCCGGAGCTAGCGGCTACGAGCAGTACTTC
CDR3 protein: CASSLAGASGYEQYF

J gene: TRBJ2-2
D gene: -
clone size: few
V gene: TRBV9
CDR3 DNA: TGTGCCAGCAGCGTAGAAGCGAACACCGGGGAGCTGTTTTTT
CDR3 protein: CASSVEANTGELFF

J gene: TRBJ2-7
D gene: TRBD2
clone size: -
V gene: TRBV4-2
CDR3 DNA: TGTGCCAGCAGCCCGGGGGGGCCGCGACCCGTCTACGAGCAGTACTTC
CDR3 protein: CASSPGGPRPVYEQYF

J gene: TRBJ2-1
D gene: TRBD2
clone size: few
V gene: TRBV12-3/TRBV12-4
CDR3 DNA: TGTGCCAGCAGCCGAAGAGGTGGTGTGTCTAGCGGGATTCCTTCGCAGTTCTTC
CDR3 protein: CASSRRGGVSSGIPSQFF

J gene: TRBJ2-2
D gene: TRBD1
clone size: -
V gene: TRBV30
CDR3 DNA: TGTGCCTGGTTCCAGGGGGCACGCACCGGGGAGCTGTTTTTT
CDR3 protein: CAWFQGARTGELFF

J gene: TRBJ2-5
D gene: TRBD2
clone size: -
V gene: TRBV19
CDR3 DNA: TGTGCCAGTAGGAGGGGACTAGCGGGAGGAACAGAGACCCAGTACTTC
CDR3 protein: CASRRGLAGGTETQYF

J gene: TRBJ1-5
D gene: -
clone size: -
V gene: TRBV2
CDR3 DNA: TGTGCCAGCAGTGATTTTTTGTCCGTCGGACATTCCAATCAGCCCCAGCATTTT
CDR3 protein: CASSDFLSVGHSNQPQHF

J gene: TRBJ2-1
D gene: -
clone size: -
V gene: TRBV6-5
CDR3 DNA: TGTGCCAGCAGACCGACAGGAGAGTCCTACAATGAGCAGTTCTTC
CDR3 protein: CASRPTGESYNEQFF

J gene: TRBJ1-2
D gene: -
clone size: few
V gene: TRBV6-6
CDR3 DNA: TGTGCCAGCACGCAGTACTATGGCTACACCTTC
CDR3 protein: CASTQYYGYTF

J gene: TRBJ2-5
D gene: -
clone size: -
V gene: TRBV5-6
CDR3 DNA: TGTGCCAGCGCGCCTGGGACCTGGAGGGAGACCCAGTACTTC
CDR3 protein: CASAPGTWRETQYF

J gene: TRBJ1-6
D gene: -
clone size: -
V gene: TRBV15
CDR3 DNA: TGTGCCACCAGCAGTGGACAGAGGACTTCACCCCTCCACTTT
CDR3 protein: CATSSGQRTSPLHF

J gene: TRBJ2-7
D gene: -
clone size: -
V gene: TRBV4-2
CDR3 DNA: TGTGCCAGCAGCCACCGGGGGGCATCCTACGAGCAGTACTTC
CDR3 protein: CASSHRGASYEQYF